A selection of T cell receptor beta chains follows, all from one sample in a study of Ad26.COV2.S vaccination and SARS-CoV-2 variants. Libraries were prepared by immunoSEQ multiplex PCR; TCRdb keeps only in-frame clonotypes and omits some of them. The sample holds some 410,000 clones; 92% are singletons and the top ten take less than 2%. Sequenced material: peripheral blood, taken in a trial of Ad26.COV2.S vaccine versus placebo. Receptors were obtained from a person aged 18-65 years who received the Ad26.COV2.S COVID-19 vaccine or a placebo. Each CDR3 is given with its conserved first and last residue. D genes are given only for firm matches. Only some rows state a clone size, as once, few, many or a class for expanded clones.

clone_size: -; v_call: TRBV6-6; d_call: -; j_call: TRBJ2-1; cdr3_nt: TGTGCCAGCAGCCTAAATGACAGGAAAGTCGATGAGCAGTTCTTC; cdr3_aa: CASSLNDRKVDEQFF
clone_size: -; v_call: TRBV6-1; d_call: -; j_call: TRBJ1-5; cdr3_nt: TGTGCCAGCAGTGAAGTGGTCCGAGGGGCCCCCCAGCCCCAGCATTTT; cdr3_aa: CASSEVVRGAPQPQHF
clone_size: -; v_call: TRBV7-2; d_call: TRBD2; j_call: TRBJ2-2; cdr3_nt: TGTGCCAGCAGCAACCCCTTGGGTCGGGGGGGCCTTGTCGGGGAGCTGTTTTTT; cdr3_aa: CASSNPLGRGGLVGELFF
clone_size: -; v_call: TRBV2; d_call: TRBD2; j_call: TRBJ2-5; cdr3_nt: TGTGCCAGCAGTGTGACTAGCGGGCAAGAGACCCAGTACTTC; cdr3_aa: CASSVTSGQETQYF
clone_size: few; v_call: TRBV5-6; d_call: -; j_call: TRBJ2-7; cdr3_nt: TGTGCCAGCAGCTCGTTAATGACACGTAGGACCTACGAGCAGTACTTC; cdr3_aa: CASSSLMTRRTYEQYF
clone_size: once; v_call: TRBV11-2; d_call: -; j_call: TRBJ2-3; cdr3_nt: TGTGCCAGCAGCTCGGGACTCAGGCTGACAGATACGCAGTATTTT; cdr3_aa: CASSSGLRLTDTQYF
clone_size: -; v_call: TRBV6-5; d_call: -; j_call: TRBJ1-2; cdr3_nt: TGTGCCAGCAGTTGGTCGGGGCGGACTAACTATGGCTACACCTTC; cdr3_aa: CASSWSGRTNYGYTF
clone_size: -; v_call: TRBV30; d_call: -; j_call: TRBJ1-2; cdr3_nt: TGTGCCTGGAGTCCGCAGGGAGCTAACTATGGCTACACCTTC; cdr3_aa: CAWSPQGANYGYTF
clone_size: -; v_call: TRBV7-2; d_call: TRBD2; j_call: TRBJ2-5; cdr3_nt: TGTGCCAGCAGCTTAGGTTCTAGCGGGATACAAGAGACCCAGTACTTC; cdr3_aa: CASSLGSSGIQETQYF
clone_size: -; v_call: TRBV12-2; d_call: -; j_call: TRBJ2-3; cdr3_nt: TGTGGTATCTTTGCAGGCACAGATACGCAGTATTTT; cdr3_aa: CGIFAGTDTQYF
clone_size: -; v_call: TRBV6-5; d_call: TRBD1; j_call: TRBJ1-2; cdr3_nt: TGTGCCAGCAGTTACTCGTATTGGACAGGGTGGGGCTACACCTTC; cdr3_aa: CASSYSYWTGWGYTF
clone_size: -; v_call: TRBV30; d_call: -; j_call: TRBJ2-7; cdr3_nt: TGTGCCTGGAGTGTGCTTGACGGACCGGGACCGATAACCTACGAGCAGTACTTC; cdr3_aa: CAWSVLDGPGPITYEQYF
clone_size: -; v_call: TRBV6-2/TRBV6-3; d_call: -; j_call: TRBJ1-1; cdr3_nt: TGTGCCAGCAGTTACTTATTATATTTGCAGGGGATAATGAACACTGAAGCTTTCTTT; cdr3_aa: CASSYLLYLQGIMNTEAFF
clone_size: -; v_call: TRBV9; d_call: -; j_call: TRBJ1-2; cdr3_nt: TGTGCCAGCAGCCCCCGGACATGGAACTATGGCTACACCTTC; cdr3_aa: CASSPRTWNYGYTF
clone_size: -; v_call: TRBV5-4; d_call: -; j_call: TRBJ2-5; cdr3_nt: TGTGCCAGCAGCTGGGGCAGGGGAGACGAGACCCAGTACTTC; cdr3_aa: CASSWGRGDETQYF
clone_size: -; v_call: TRBV12-5; d_call: TRBD1; j_call: TRBJ1-1; cdr3_nt: TGTGCTAGTGGTCTACGAACCGGGACAGGGGCCCGGAACACTGAAGCTTTCTTT; cdr3_aa: CASGLRTGTGARNTEAFF
clone_size: -; v_call: TRBV4-1; d_call: -; j_call: TRBJ2-7; cdr3_nt: TGCGCCAGCAGCCAAGCTACAGGGTGGCGCGAGCAGTACTTC; cdr3_aa: CASSQATGWREQYF
clone_size: few; v_call: TRBV7-9; d_call: TRBD1; j_call: TRBJ1-2; cdr3_nt: TGTGCCAGCAGCAGCACAGGGGCCAGCTATGGCTACACCTTC; cdr3_aa: CASSSTGASYGYTF